The clone carrying this T cell receptor beta chain was recorded once. What it recognizes is unknown. The data originate from a study of Tregs in tolerant kidney transplant recipients. Study-level findings and limits: Activated donor B cell expansion appeared to reveal the most relevant donor-specific TCRbeta repertoire.

Method: immunoSEQ multiplex PCR; TCRdb's copy keeps in-frame clones and lacks some. The sample consists of roughly 120,000 clones, around nine tenths of them appearing once. Germline CDR1 reads SQVTM; CDR2 reads ANQGSEA. V was shortened by 5 bases and J by 3 bases, with 14 bases between the two germline ends. The CDR3 has 13 residues. Unstimulated Tregs (CD4+CD25+CD127-) and CD4+CD25- non-Tregs were sorted from PBMCs. This clonotype originated in a human donor in good health. The chain combines TRBV29-1 with TRBJ2-7; D perhaps matches TRBD1 (5 bases). Sequenced input: CD4+ T cells from blood. The CDR3: CSVKRGIRYEQYF. The CDR3 nucleotides are TGCAGCGTTAAAAGGGGCATACGCTACGAGCAGTACTTC.